The 14 T cell receptor beta chains below come from one sample, sequenced in a study of cytomegalovirus exposure and HLA in healthy donors. Use of 60 Vbeta and 13 Jbeta primers characterized the PCR. Some clones are missing from TCRdb's copy, which holds only in-frame ones; the method was immunoSEQ multiplex PCR. The sample includes over 90,000 clones, over 65% of them seen just once. Sequenced input: PBMCs. The source of these receptors is a man in his forties or fifties in good health and CMV-seronegative.

This clone was counted a single time. The chain links TRBV7-2 to TRBJ2-3; 10 bases match TRBD2. The CDR3 has 15 amino acids. The V gene end was trimmed by 3 bases and the J gene end by 1 base; junction bases not matched to a gene: 1. Germline V gives CDR1 SGHTA, CDR2 FQGNSA. CDR3 in amino acids: CASSLGTSGTDTQYF. As DNA, the CDR3 is TGTGCCAGCAGCTTGGGGACTAGCGGCACAGATACGCAGTATTTT.

The V and J genes are TRBV25-1 and TRBJ1-2; D gene ambiguous. Trimming took off 2 bases at V and 5 bases at J, with 12 bases between the two ends. Germline V lookup: CDR1 MGHDK, CDR2 SYGVNS. The CDR3 is 14 residues long. The chain's CDR3 is CASSEMGGGYGYTF. CDR3 nucleotide sequence: TGTGCCAGCAGTGAAATGGGAGGAGGTTATGGCTACACCTTC.

The CDR3 sequence is CASSELGGKTDTQYF. The CDR3 DNA sequence: TGTGCCAGCAGTGAACTGGGGGGAAAGACAGATACGCAGTATTTT. This chain joins TRBV2 and TRBJ2-3; D might be TRBD2 (6 bases). Germline V gene sequence: CDR1 SNHLY, CDR2 FYNNEI. This CDR3 spans 15 amino acids. Trimming took 2 bases from V and 3 from J, leaving 12 bases between them.

The CDR3 region has the DNA TGTGCCAGCTCACCACGAGGGTCGACTAATGAAAAACTGTTTTTT. Translated: CASSPRGSTNEKLFF. The chain employs TRBV18 and TRBJ1-4; D ambiguous. CDR3 length: 15 residues. Germline V lookup: CDR1 KGHSH, CDR2 LQKENI. Trimming pared 1 base from V and 2 bases from J, leaving 8 bases between. Based on the CDR3 plus reference TRBV18 and TRBJ1-4, the full variable domain is NAGVMQNPRHLVRRRGQEARLRCSPMKGHSHVYWYRQLPEEGLKFMVYLQKENIIDESGMPKERFSAEFPKEGPSILRIQQVVRGDSAAYFCASSPRGSTNEKLFFGSGTQLSVL.

V gene TRBV7-9 combines with J gene TRBJ2-3, with 8 bases matching TRBD1. V dropped 0 bases and J dropped 4; count of bases not matched to a gene: 0. Germline V gene data show CDR1 as SEHNR and CDR2 as FQNEAQ (reference sequence). This CDR3 has 14 amino acids. In nucleotides, the CDR3 is TGTGCCAGCAGCTTAGCACAGGGGGCAGATACGCAGTATTTT. This codes for CASSLAQGADTQYF.

V usage is TRBV5-4 and J usage is TRBJ2-3; a possible D gene is TRBD2 (7 bases). The V end was cut by 0 bases, the J end by 2 bases, with 13 bases between. The CDR3 is 16 residues long. In germline, CDR1 is SGHNT, CDR2 YYREEE (reference sequence). The CDR3: CASSLVGGGPTDTQYF. The CDR3 DNA sequence: TGTGCCAGCAGCTTGGTTGGGGGGGGGCCCACAGATACGCAGTATTTT.

The rearrangement joins TRBV5-4 to TRBJ2-7, with 9 bases fitting TRBD2. The CDR3 covers 15 residues. In germline, CDR1 is SGHNT, CDR2 YYREEE (reference sequence). J was trimmed by 5 bases and V by 0 bases; bases with no gene match: 6. The CDR3 DNA sequence: TGTGCCAGCAGCTTGGGAGCGGGGGGTTTGAACGAGCAGTACTTC. This gives the protein CASSLGAGGLNEQYF.

The V and J genes are TRBV5-4 and TRBJ2-6; D remains ambiguous. The V end lost 4 bases, the J end lost 2 bases, and 7 bases lay between the germline ends. CDR1 and CDR2 from the germline V gene are SGHNT and YYREEE (reference sequence). This CDR3 has 14 residues. The CDR3 nucleotides read TGTGCCAGCAGCGCGGCTCCTGGGGCCAACGTCCTGACTTTC. Its protein is CASSAAPGANVLTF.

The J gene is TRBJ2-7, the V gene TRBV7-3, with 12 bases lining up with TRBD2. The CDR3 runs to 15 residues. V shed 5 bases, J shed 4 bases, and the junction held 6 bases outside the gene matches. In germline, CDR1 is SGHTA, CDR2 FQGTGA. The CDR3 nucleotides read TGTGCCAGCAGCCCGGGACTAGCGGGTTTGTACGAGCAGTACTTC. Its protein is CASSPGLAGLYEQYF.

This clone was observed a handful of times. This chain links TRBV6-1 with TRBJ1-1, with 9 bases identical to TRBD1. CDR3 size: 13 residues. V was pared by 4 bases and J by 6 bases, with 3 bases of the junction left unmatched. CDR1 and CDR2 (germline): MNHNS, SASEGT. CDR3 DNA sequence: TGTGCCAGCAGTGTGGACAGGGGTCCTGAAGCTTTCTTT. It translates to CASSVDRGPEAFF.

The J gene is TRBJ2-7, the V gene TRBV6-5, with a possible D match to TRBD2 (5 bases). Trimming pared 6 bases from V and 1 base from J, leaving 13 bases between. Per the germline V gene, CDR1 is MNHEY and CDR2 is SVGAGI. The CDR3 runs 14 residues. CDR3 DNA: TGTGCCAGCAGAAGAGGCCGGGGTTCCTACGAGCAGTACTTC. Its protein is CASRRGRGSYEQYF.

This clone was found once. The genes are TRBV5-1 and TRBJ2-1; tentatively, D is TRBD1 (6 bases). Germline CDR1 SGHRS, CDR2 YFSETQ. V was trimmed by 2 bases and J by 5 bases, leaving 8 bases between them. The CDR3 sequence is 13 residues long. The CDR3 nucleotides read TGCGCCAGCAGCTTAGGACAGCACAATGAGCAGTTCTTC. Protein product: CASSLGQHNEQFF.

The V and J genes are TRBV15 and TRBJ2-5; 10 bases align to TRBD1. Germline values: CDR1 LNHNV, CDR2 YYDKDF (reference sequence). Losses at the gene ends were 3 bases for V and 5 bases for J; bases not matched to a gene: 6. The CDR3 runs 15 residues. The CDR3 coding sequence is TGTGCCACCAGCAGGTCGGGGACAGGGGCGGAGACCCAGTACTTC. This sequence encodes CATSRSGTGAETQYF. The entire variable domain, with the rest obtained from reference TRBV15 and TRBJ2-5, is as follows: DAMVIQNPRYQVTQFGKPVTLSCSQTLNHNVMYWYQQKSSQAPKLLFHYYDKDFNNEADTPDNFQSRRPNTSFCFLDIRSPGLGDTAMYLCATSRSGTGAETQYFGPGTRLLVL.

This rearrangement joins TRBV9 to TRBJ2-4, with TRBD1 matching 8 bases. Germline V gives CDR1 SGDLS, CDR2 YYNGEE. The CDR3 extends over 15 amino acids. V lost 4 bases, J lost 8 bases, and 11 bases stayed unmatched. The CDR3 sequence: CASSPNNRGTDIQYF. The CDR3 DNA follows: TGTGCCAGCAGCCCAAACAACAGGGGGACGGACATTCAGTACTTC.